The sequence of this T cell receptor (beta chain) was determined in a study of T-cell reconstitution after alpha-beta-depleted transplantation in children. Preparation of the TCRbeta library was carried out with unique molecular identifiers. Each CDR3 protein gets one entry after TCRdb re-called the PCR reads with MiXCR. The sample records nearly 400,000 distinct CDR3 sequences, 20% being singletons. This CDR3 is built from 12 residues. V was cut by 7 bases and J by 7 bases, with 10 bases left in between. CDR1 and CDR2 from the germline V gene are MGHDK and SYGVNS. This receptor was obtained from a human donor who donated a stem cell graft to a child with acute myeloid leukemia. The chain links TRBV25-1 to TRBJ2-2, with a weak D call TRBD2 (5 bases). Sequencing was performed on PBMCs from the stem cell graft donor, taken from the stem cell graft. CDR3: CASTSAGGELFF. The CDR3 coding sequence is TGTGCCAGCACTTCGGCGGGCGGGGAGCTGTTTTTT.